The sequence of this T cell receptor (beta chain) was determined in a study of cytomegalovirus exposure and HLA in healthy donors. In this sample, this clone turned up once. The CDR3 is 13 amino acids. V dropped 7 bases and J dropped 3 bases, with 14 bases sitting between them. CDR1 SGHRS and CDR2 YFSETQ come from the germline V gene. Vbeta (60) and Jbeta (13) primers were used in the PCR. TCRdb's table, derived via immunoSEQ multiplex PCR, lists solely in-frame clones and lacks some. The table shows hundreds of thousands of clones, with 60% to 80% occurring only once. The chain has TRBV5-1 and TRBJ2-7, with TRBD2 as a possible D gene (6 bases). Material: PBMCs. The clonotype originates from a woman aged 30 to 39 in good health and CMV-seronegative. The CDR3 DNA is TGCGCCAGCTCTCTAGCGTACCTCTACGAGCAGTACTTC. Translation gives CASSLAYLYEQYF.